This entry concerns a single TCR beta chain. Each CDR3 protein is one row after TCRdb ran MiXCR on the 5' RACE reads. The sample shows hundreds of thousands of distinct CDR3 sequences, approximately 13% of them seen only once. CDR1 is SEHNR and CDR2 is FQNEAQ in the germline V gene (reference sequence). The CDR3 is 17 residues long. Trimming removed 2 bases from V and 0 bases from J, with 11 bases in between. The sample is drawn from a study of identical twins. Another study also made use of these data, one on yellow fever vaccine responses in identical twins.

This TCR derives from a woman aged 18-30 years in good health. The chain couples TRBV7-9 to TRBJ2-6; D is perhaps TRBD1 (6 bases). Specimen: PBMCs. Written as DNA, the CDR3 is TGTGCCAGCAGCTTAAGGGGGTCTGACTCTGGGGCCAACGTCCTGACTTTC. This encodes CASSLRGSDSGANVLTF.